The entry that follows covers one T cell receptor beta chain sequence. CDR1 KGHSH and CDR2 LQKENI come from the germline V gene. Trimming took off 0 bases at V and 2 bases at J, with 5 bases between the two ends. The CDR3 length is 13 residues. Alongside a J-beta primer mix, a sample-barcoded 5' primer served in a second PCR lasting about 7 to 11 cycles. One entry per CDR3 protein results from TCRdb running MiXCR on the 5' RACE reads. The sample lists fewer than 1,000,000 distinct CDR3 sequences; 35% to 50% were seen once. This sample is part of a study of blood T cells in healthy people across ages. This TCR derives from a man older than 75 in good health. This sequence joins TRBV18 and TRBJ2-7, with unresolved D. Sequenced: blood. In nucleotides, the CDR3 is TGTGCCAGCTCACCACCAGTACCCTACGAGCAGTACTTC. Translation gives CASSPPVPYEQYF.